Listed here is a single TCR beta chain. V lost 7 bases and J lost 6; bases outside the gene matches: 14. Germline CDR1 MGHDK, CDR2 SYGVNS. This CDR3 comprises 16 residues. The source of the sample is a study of blood T cell repertoires in COVID-19. Study summary: From the United States, Italy and Spain came samples of acute and convalescent COVID-19. T cells, B-cell-depleted T cells, or PBMCs provided the cDNA or gDNA that served as material.

Under the authors' procedure: Nucleated cell counts were estimated from reference gene primer amplification. Sequencing was performed with immunoSEQ multiplex PCR; in TCRdb, only in-frame clones are kept and a portion is missing. D and trimming come from the DNA, and the V and J calls and clone size come from that table. The data hold tens of thousands of clones, with around 87% observed a single time. One Seattle source followed patients from active infection through their disease course. The receptor was derived from an elderly woman with COVID-19, enrolled during active disease. The material sequenced was peripheral blood. The chain is built from TRBV25-1 and TRBJ2-1, with TRBD2 matching 8 bases. The CDR3 loop reads CASKPPGGAGINEQFF. CDR3 bases: TGTGCCAGCAAACCCCCGGGAGGGGCAGGAATCAATGAGCAGTTCTTC.